Listed here are 11 T cell receptor beta chains from one sample, sequenced in a study of T cells in localized non-small cell lung cancer. Data came from immunoSEQ multiplex PCR; TCRdb stores just in-frame clones and leaves some out. The sample gives 70,000 to 75,000 clones, less than 85% of which show up once; 1% to 1.5% is in the top ten. The input for sequencing was peripheral blood, taken before any cancer treatment. Receptor source: a female donor older than 55 with stage I lung adenocarcinoma.

The chain couples TRBV4-2 to TRBJ1-2; maybe TRBD1 (6 bases). CDR3 length: 16 amino acids. V shed 5 bases and J shed 6 bases, with 22 bases lying between them. CDR1 is LGHNA, CDR2 YNFKEQ, per germline. In DNA form, the CDR3 reads TGTGCCAGCAGCACCTCCCCAGGGGCCGTTAGGGATGGCTACACCTTC. Translation gives CASSTSPGAVRDGYTF.

This chain links TRBV7-2 with TRBJ2-1; D is undetermined. The V end was cut by 2 bases, the J end by 8 bases, with 7 bases between. Looked up from germline, CDR1 is SGHTA and CDR2 is FQGNSA. The CDR3 spans 12 residues. The CDR3 DNA follows: TGTGCCAGCAGCTTAATTGGCTATGAGCAGTTCTTC. Residues: CASSLIGYEQFF.

V gene TRBV7-2 combines with J gene TRBJ1-4; a possible D gene is TRBD1 (5 bases). V was pared by 5 bases and J by 7 bases, with 20 bases between. Germline assignment: CDR1 SGHTA and CDR2 FQGNSA. The CDR3 covers 16 residues. This CDR3 reads CASSPPFPGRGEKLFF. DNA of the CDR3: TGTGCCAGCAGCCCCCCTTTTCCGGGGCGCGGTGAAAAACTGTTTTTT. Full variable domain (missing parts from reference TRBV7-2 and TRBJ1-4): GAGVSQSPSNKVTEKGKDVELRCDPISGHTALYWYRQSLGQGLEFLIYFQGNSAPDKSGLPSDRFSAERTGGSVSTLTIQRTQQEDSAVYLCASSPPFPGRGEKLFFGSGTQLSVL.

This clone was seen a single time. CDR3 nucleotide sequence: TGTGCCAGCTCGCCGACAGGGCCTAATGAAAAACTGTTTTTT. It yields the protein CASSPTGPNEKLFF. This chain joins TRBV18 and TRBJ1-4, with 7 positions matching TRBD1. The CDR3 is 14 amino acids. V dropped 6 bases and J dropped 3; count of bases not matched to a gene: 4. Germline V gives CDR1 KGHSH, CDR2 LQKENI.

This rearrangement joins TRBV29-1 to TRBJ1-1, with 9 nucleotides matching TRBD1. With 3 bases clipped from V and 4 bases from J, the junction kept 6 bases outside the gene matches. The CDR3 consists of 14 residues. The V gene's germline CDR1 is SQVTM and CDR2 ANQGSEA. The CDR3 nucleotides read TGCAGCGTTGAGGGACAGGGATTGGGCACTGAAGCTTTCTTT. Protein product: CSVEGQGLGTEAFF.

The chain combines TRBV28 with TRBJ2-1; TRBD2 matches at 8 bases. CDR3 length: 14 amino acids. Trimming cost V 7 bases and J 4 bases; bases outside gene matches: 6. Germline-derived CDR1 and CDR2 are MDHEN and SYDVKM. The CDR3 reads CASKGTRTYNEQFF. CDR3 bases: TGTGCCAGCAAAGGGACTAGGACTTACAATGAGCAGTTCTTC.

The chain has TRBV9 and TRBJ2-3; TRBD2 matches 7 bases. J was trimmed by 4 bases and V by 0 bases; bases with no gene match: 8. Germline V gene sequence: CDR1 SGDLS, CDR2 YYNGEE. The CDR3 is made up of 16 amino acids. CDR3 loop: CASSVGRAGLADTQYF. CDR3 DNA sequence: TGTGCCAGCAGCGTAGGTCGAGCGGGGTTAGCAGATACGCAGTATTTT. The complete variable domain, with remaining parts taken from reference TRBV9 and TRBJ2-3, reads DSGVTQTPKHLITATGQRVTLRCSPRSGDLSVYWYQQSLDQGLQFLIQYYNGEERAKGNILERFSAQQFPDLHSELNLSSLELGDSALYFCASSVGRAGLADTQYFGPGTRLTVL.

The chain links TRBV11-2 to TRBJ1-5; TRBD1 aligns across 8 bases. With 4 bases clipped from V and 3 bases from J, the junction kept 8 bases outside the gene matches. The CDR3 loop spans 16 amino acids. The germline gives CDR1 SGHAT, CDR2 FQNNGV. The CDR3 coding sequence is TGTGCCAGCAGCTCGGGGGTGGGACAGGACAATCAGCCCCAGCATTTT. Amino acids: CASSSGVGQDNQPQHF.

The chain joins TRBV28 to TRBJ1-1; no clear D gene. Between the trimmed V and J ends, which lost 4 bases and 2 bases, there was a span of 8 bases. CDR3 length: 13 amino acids. From germline, CDR1 is MDHEN and CDR2 SYDVKM. In DNA, the CDR3 is TGTGCCAGCAGTTCCCGGGCCAACACTGAAGCTTTCTTT. Encoded protein: CASSSRANTEAFF.

The CDR3 region is CASSPDGSGRANEQYF. CDR3 nucleotide sequence: TGTGCCAGCAGCCCGGACGGTAGCGGGAGGGCAAACGAGCAGTACTTC. The V and J genes are TRBV7-2 and TRBJ2-7, with TRBD2 identical over 11 bases. CDR3 length: 16 residues. The V segment lost 5 bases and the J segment 5 bases; nucleotides outside the gene matches: 11. Germline V gene lookup returns CDR1 SGHTA and CDR2 FQGNSA.

The CDR3 loop is CASSPPQAETQYF. CDR3 in DNA: TGTGCCAGCTCACCACCCCAGGCCGAGACCCAGTACTTC. The V gene is TRBV18, the J gene TRBJ2-5; no firm D call. Per germline, CDR1 KGHSH and CDR2 LQKENI. V lost 0 bases, J lost 5 bases, and 7 bases lay in between. The CDR3 length is 13 residues.